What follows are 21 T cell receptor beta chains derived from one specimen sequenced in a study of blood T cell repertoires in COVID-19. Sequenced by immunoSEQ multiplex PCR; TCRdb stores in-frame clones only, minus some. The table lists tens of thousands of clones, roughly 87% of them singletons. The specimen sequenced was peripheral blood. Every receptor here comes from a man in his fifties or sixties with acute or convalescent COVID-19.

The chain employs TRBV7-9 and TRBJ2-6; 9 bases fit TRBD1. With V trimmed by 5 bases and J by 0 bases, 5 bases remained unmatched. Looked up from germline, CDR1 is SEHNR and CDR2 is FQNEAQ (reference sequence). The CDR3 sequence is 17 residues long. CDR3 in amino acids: CASSLGDRDSGANVLTF. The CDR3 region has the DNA TGTGCCAGCAGCCTGGGGGACAGGGACTCTGGGGCCAACGTCCTGACTTTC.

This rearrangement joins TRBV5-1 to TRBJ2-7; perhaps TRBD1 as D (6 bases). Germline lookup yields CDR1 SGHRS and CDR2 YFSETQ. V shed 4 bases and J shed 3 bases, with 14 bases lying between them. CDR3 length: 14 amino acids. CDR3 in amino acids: CASSPGVGIYEQYF. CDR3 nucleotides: TGCGCCAGCAGCCCAGGGGTCGGCATCTACGAGCAGTACTTC.

CDR3 residues: CASSRGPSDEQYF. CDR3 DNA: TGTGCCAGCAGCCGAGGGCCGTCCGACGAGCAGTACTTC. The chain links TRBV6-5 to TRBJ2-7, with D perhaps matching TRBD2 (5 bases). The CDR3 loop spans 13 amino acids. Germline V CDR1 and CDR2: MNHEY, SVGAGI. V was cut by 6 bases and J by 5 bases, with 14 bases left in between.

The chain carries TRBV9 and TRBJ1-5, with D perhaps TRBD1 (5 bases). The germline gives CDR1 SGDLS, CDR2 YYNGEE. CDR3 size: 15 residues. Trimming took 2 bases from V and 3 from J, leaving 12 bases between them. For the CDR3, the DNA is TGTGCCAGCAGCGTGGGGCAGGACCACAATCAGCCCCAGCATTTT. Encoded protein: CASSVGQDHNQPQHF. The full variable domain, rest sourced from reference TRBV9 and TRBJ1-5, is DSGVTQTPKHLITATGQRVTLRCSPRSGDLSVYWYQQSLDQGLQFLIQYYNGEERAKGNILERFSAQQFPDLHSELNLSSLELGDSALYFCASSVGQDHNQPQHFGDGTRLSIL.

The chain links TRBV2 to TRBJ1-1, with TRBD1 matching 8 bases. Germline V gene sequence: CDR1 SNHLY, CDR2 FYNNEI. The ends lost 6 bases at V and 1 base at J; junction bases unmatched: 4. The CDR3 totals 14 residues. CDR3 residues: CASRRDRSNTEAFF. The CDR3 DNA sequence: TGTGCCAGCAGGAGGGACAGGTCGAACACTGAAGCTTTCTTT.

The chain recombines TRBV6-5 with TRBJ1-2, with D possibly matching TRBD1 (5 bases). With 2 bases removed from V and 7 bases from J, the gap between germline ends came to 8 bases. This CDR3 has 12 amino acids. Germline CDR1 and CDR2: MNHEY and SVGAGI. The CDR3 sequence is CASSYGGFGYTF. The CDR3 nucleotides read TGTGCCAGCAGTTACGGGGGGTTTGGCTACACCTTC.

CDR3 protein: CASSYGTGGYEQFF. The DNA of the CDR3 is TGTGCCAGCAGTTACGGGACAGGGGGCTATGAGCAGTTCTTC. The chain uses TRBV6-5 and TRBJ2-1, with 12 bases aligning to TRBD1. V lost 2 bases and J lost 8; bases outside the gene matches: 1. CDR1 is MNHEY, CDR2 SVGAGI, per germline. The CDR3 length is 14 residues.

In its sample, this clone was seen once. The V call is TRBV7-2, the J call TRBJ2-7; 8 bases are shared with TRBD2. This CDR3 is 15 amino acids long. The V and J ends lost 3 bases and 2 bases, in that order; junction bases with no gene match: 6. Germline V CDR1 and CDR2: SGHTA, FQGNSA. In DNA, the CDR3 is TGTGCCAGCAGCTTGGGCGGGGGGTCTACCTACGAGCAGTACTTC. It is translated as CASSLGGGSTYEQYF.

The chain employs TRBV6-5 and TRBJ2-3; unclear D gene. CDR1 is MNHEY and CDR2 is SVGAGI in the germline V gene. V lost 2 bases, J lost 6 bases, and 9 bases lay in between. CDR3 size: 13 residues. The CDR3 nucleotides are TGTGCCAGCAGTTACACCGGGTACGATACGCAGTATTTT. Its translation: CASSYTGYDTQYF.

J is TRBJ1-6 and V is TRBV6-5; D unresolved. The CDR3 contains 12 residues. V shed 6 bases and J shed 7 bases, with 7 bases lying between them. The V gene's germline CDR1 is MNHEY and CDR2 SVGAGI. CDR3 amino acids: CASSHKNSPLHF. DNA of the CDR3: TGTGCCAGCAGCCACAAGAATTCACCCCTCCACTTT.

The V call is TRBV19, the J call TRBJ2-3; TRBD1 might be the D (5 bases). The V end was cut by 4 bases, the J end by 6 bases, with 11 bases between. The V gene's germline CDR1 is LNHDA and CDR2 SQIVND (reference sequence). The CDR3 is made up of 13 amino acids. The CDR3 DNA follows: TGTGCCAGTAGTACCCGGACAACTGATACGCAGTATTTT. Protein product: CASSTRTTDTQYF.

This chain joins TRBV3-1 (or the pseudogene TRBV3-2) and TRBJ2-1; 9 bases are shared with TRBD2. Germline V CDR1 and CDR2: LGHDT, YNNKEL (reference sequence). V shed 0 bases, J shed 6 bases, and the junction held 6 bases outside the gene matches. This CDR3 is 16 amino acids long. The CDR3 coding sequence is TGTGCCAGCAGCCAAGATCCTAGCGGGGTGGGCAATGAGCAGTTCTTC. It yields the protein CASSQDPSGVGNEQFF.

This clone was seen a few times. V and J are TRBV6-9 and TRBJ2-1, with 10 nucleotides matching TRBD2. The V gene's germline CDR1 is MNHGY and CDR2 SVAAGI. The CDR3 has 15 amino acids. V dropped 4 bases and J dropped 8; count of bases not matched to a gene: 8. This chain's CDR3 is CASSFERGGLDEQFF. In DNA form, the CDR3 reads TGTGCCAGCAGTTTCGAGCGGGGGGGCCTGGATGAGCAGTTCTTC.

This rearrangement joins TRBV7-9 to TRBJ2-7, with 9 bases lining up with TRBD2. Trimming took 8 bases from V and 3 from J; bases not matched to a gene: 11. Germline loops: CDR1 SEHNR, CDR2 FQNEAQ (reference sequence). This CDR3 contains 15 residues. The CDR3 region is CASSPLTSGDYEQYF. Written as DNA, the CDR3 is TGTGCCAGCTCCCCATTGACTAGCGGAGACTACGAGCAGTACTTC.

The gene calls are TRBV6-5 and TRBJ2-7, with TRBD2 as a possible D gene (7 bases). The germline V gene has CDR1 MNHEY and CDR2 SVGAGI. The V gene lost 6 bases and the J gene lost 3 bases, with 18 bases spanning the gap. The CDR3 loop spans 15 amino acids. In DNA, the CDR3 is TGTGCCAGCAGGGGCCTTGAGGGGGGGAGCTACGAGCAGTACTTC. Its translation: CASRGLEGGSYEQYF.

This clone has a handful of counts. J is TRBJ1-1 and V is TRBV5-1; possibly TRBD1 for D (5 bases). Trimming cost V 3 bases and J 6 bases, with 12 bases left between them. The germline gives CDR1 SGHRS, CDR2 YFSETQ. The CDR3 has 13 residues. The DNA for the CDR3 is TGCGCCAGCAGCTCCAGGGAGGAGGCTGAAGCTTTCTTT. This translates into CASSSREEAEAFF.

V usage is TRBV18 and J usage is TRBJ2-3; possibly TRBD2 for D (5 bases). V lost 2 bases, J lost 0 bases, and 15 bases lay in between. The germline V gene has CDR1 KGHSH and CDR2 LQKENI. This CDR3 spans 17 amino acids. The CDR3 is CASSPSAVGLSTDTQYF. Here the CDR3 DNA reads TGTGCCAGCTCACCAAGTGCCGTTGGACTCAGCACAGATACGCAGTATTTT. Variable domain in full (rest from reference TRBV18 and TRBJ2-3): NAGVMQNPRHLVRRRGQEARLRCSPMKGHSHVYWYRQLPEEGLKFMVYLQKENIIDESGMPKERFSAEFPKEGPSILRIQQVVRGDSAAYFCASSPSAVGLSTDTQYFGPGTRLTVL.

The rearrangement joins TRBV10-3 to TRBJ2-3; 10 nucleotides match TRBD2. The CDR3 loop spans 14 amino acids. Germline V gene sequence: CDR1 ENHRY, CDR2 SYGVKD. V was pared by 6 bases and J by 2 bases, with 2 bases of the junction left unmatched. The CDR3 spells CAIRLAGYTDTQYF. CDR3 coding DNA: TGTGCCATCAGACTAGCGGGGTACACAGATACGCAGTATTTT.

The CDR3 sequence is CASSDRVNTEAFF. CDR3 nucleotide sequence: TGTGCCAGCAGTGACAGGGTGAACACTGAAGCTTTCTTT. The chain employs TRBV6-6 and TRBJ1-1; TRBD1 matches 7 bases. The CDR3 sequence is 13 residues long. The ends lost 5 bases at V and 0 bases at J; junction bases unmatched: 0. Germline lookup yields CDR1 MNHNY and CDR2 SVGAGI (reference sequence).

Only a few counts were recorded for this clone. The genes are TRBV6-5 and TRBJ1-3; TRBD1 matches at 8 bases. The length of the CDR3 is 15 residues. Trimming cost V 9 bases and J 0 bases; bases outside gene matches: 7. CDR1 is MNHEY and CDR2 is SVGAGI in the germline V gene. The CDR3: CASTVTGDSGNTIYF. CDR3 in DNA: TGTGCCAGTACCGTGACAGGGGACTCTGGAAACACCATATATTTT.

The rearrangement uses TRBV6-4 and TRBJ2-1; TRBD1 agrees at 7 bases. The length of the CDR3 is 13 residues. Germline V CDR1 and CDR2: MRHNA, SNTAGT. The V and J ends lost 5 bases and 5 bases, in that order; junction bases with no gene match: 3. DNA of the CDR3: TGTGCCAGCAGTTCCGGACAGGACAATGAGCAGTTCTTC. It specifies CASSSGQDNEQFF.